This T cell receptor (beta chain) came from a study of T-cell memory formation after mild COVID-19. Employing constant-segment primers, 5'RACE generated TCR alpha and TCR beta cDNA libraries bearing sample barcodes and UMIs. TCRdb analysed the 5' RACE reads with MiXCR anew, one entry per CDR3 protein. Here the sample spans 250,000 to 300,000 distinct CDR3 sequences, around 15% being singletons. The study, taken as a whole, reports: Nothing showed for sure that second-wave clones peaking on day 37 were SARS-CoV-2 specific.

As concerns this clonotype: Antigen unknown.

Germline loops: CDR1 MNHEY, CDR2 SVGEGT. Trimming removed 7 bases from V and 5 bases from J, with 18 bases in between. The CDR3 has 15 residues. Sequencing was done on a sample of PBMCs or a T cell subset sorted from them (not recorded which). This TCR came from a man between 18 and 29 years old who had mild COVID-19 (a few samples of this study predate the infection). Cell type and time point are not known. The chain combines TRBV6-2 or TRBV6-3 with TRBJ1-5; D perhaps matches TRBD1 (5 bases). The CDR3 nucleotides are TGTGCCAGCACCCTTACCCTGGGGCCGCATCAGCCCCAGCATTTT. The encoded protein is CASTLTLGPHQPQHF.